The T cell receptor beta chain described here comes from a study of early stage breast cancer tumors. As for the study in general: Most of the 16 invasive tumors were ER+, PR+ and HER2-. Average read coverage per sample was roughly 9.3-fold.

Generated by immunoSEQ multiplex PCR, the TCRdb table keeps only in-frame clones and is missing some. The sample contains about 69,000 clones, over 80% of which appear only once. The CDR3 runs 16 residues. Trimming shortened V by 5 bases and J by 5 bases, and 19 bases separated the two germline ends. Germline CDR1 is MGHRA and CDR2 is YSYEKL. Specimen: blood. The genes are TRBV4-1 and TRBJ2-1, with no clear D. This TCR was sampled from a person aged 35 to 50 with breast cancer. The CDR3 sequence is CASSFSAGSENNEQFF. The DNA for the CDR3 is TGCGCCAGCAGCTTCTCGGCCGGTTCGGAAAACAATGAGCAGTTCTTC.